These 25 T cell receptor beta chains originate from one sample sequenced in a study of cytomegalovirus exposure and HLA in healthy donors. PCR amplification relied on 60 Vbeta primers (plus 13 Jbeta primers). Clones were sequenced by immunoSEQ multiplex PCR, and TCRdb holds only the in-frame ones, with some missing. The sample includes nearly 200,000 clones, approximately 87% of them seen just once. Sequencing was performed on PBMCs. All receptors come from a man aged 25 to 40 in good health and CMV-seronegative.

The chain joins TRBV6-1 to TRBJ2-7; a possible D gene is TRBD1 (6 bases). The CDR3 spans 15 residues. The germline gives CDR1 MNHNS, CDR2 SASEGT. Trimming pared 1 base from V and 7 bases from J, leaving 17 bases between. The CDR3 spells CASSEVQGALGEQYF. The CDR3 region has the DNA TGTGCCAGCAGTGAAGTACAGGGCGCTTTGGGAGAGCAGTACTTC.

The J gene is TRBJ2-1, the V gene TRBV7-9, with D perhaps matching TRBD2 (7 bases). CDR1 and CDR2 from the germline V gene are SEHNR and FQNEAQ (reference sequence). This CDR3 comprises 14 residues. Trimming stripped 1 base from V and 8 bases from J, with 12 bases between. The CDR3 sequence is CASSLGPGGDEQFF. In nucleotides, the CDR3 is TGTGCCAGCAGCTTAGGGCCGGGGGGCGATGAGCAGTTCTTC.

V usage is TRBV6-1 and J usage is TRBJ1-2; a possible D gene is TRBD1 (5 bases). Germline loops: CDR1 MNHNS, CDR2 SASEGT. CDR3 size: 14 residues. The germline V and J ends were trimmed by 2 bases and 5 bases, with 12 bases remaining between them. CDR3 loop: CASSELGGEYGYTF. In nucleotides, the CDR3 is TGTGCCAGCAGTGAACTCGGGGGGGAGTATGGCTACACCTTC.

The chain combines TRBV11-2 with TRBJ1-1; D not resolved. The germline CDR1 and CDR2 sequences are SGHAT and FQNNGV. The CDR3 length is 14 residues. Between the trimmed V and J ends, which lost 1 base and 0 bases, there was a span of 6 bases. In DNA, the CDR3 is TGTGCCAGCAGCTTAGGAGGGATGAACACTGAAGCTTTCTTT. Translation gives CASSLGGMNTEAFF.

The V call is TRBV19, the J call TRBJ2-5; 9 nucleotides align to TRBD2. Germline V CDR1 and CDR2: LNHDA, SQIVND (reference sequence). After removal of 1 base from V and 1 base from J, the junction contained 7 bases not matched to a gene. The CDR3 contains 17 residues. CDR3 coding DNA: TGTGCCAGTAGTATAGGTTCGCTAGCGGGGCTCCAAGAGACCCAGTACTTC. It yields the protein CASSIGSLAGLQETQYF.

As concerns this clone: At one boundary the junction diverges from the germline segment, which might be a read error. This chain links TRBV11-2 with TRBJ2-7; D not certain. The CDR3 is 15 residues long. CDR1 and CDR2 (germline): SGHAT, FQNNGV. Here the CDR3 DNA reads TGTGCCAGCAGCTCGCCGGGTCTAAGCTCCTACGAGCGGTACTTC. Translating gives CASSSPGLSSYERYF.

The chain joins TRBV6-5 to TRBJ1-5, with 10 bases aligning to TRBD1. Looked up from germline, CDR1 is MNHEY and CDR2 is SVGAGI. The CDR3 has 15 residues. After removal of 5 bases from V and 5 bases from J, the junction contained 6 bases not matched to a gene. CDR3 protein: CASSKGTGAYQPQHF. The CDR3 region has the DNA TGTGCCAGCAGTAAGGGGACAGGGGCGTATCAGCCCCAGCATTTT.

V usage is TRBV5-6 and J usage is TRBJ2-1; the D gene is possibly TRBD2 (6 bases). In germline, CDR1 is SGHDT, CDR2 YYEEEE. The CDR3 extends over 15 amino acids. V shed 0 bases and J shed 3 bases, with 10 bases lying between them. The DNA of the CDR3 is TGTGCCAGCAGCTTGGCCATCGGGAGCTACAATGAGCAGTTCTTC. Translating it yields CASSLAIGSYNEQFF.

This clone was seen only a few times. This chain links TRBV5-1 with TRBJ2-3; TRBD2 matches 13 bases. From germline, CDR1 is SGHRS and CDR2 YFSETQ. CDR3 size: 17 residues. J lost 4 bases, V lost 0 bases, and 5 bases had no gene match. This CDR3 is CASSLARLAGGSDTQYF. The CDR3 DNA follows: TGCGCCAGCAGCTTGGCGCGACTAGCGGGAGGATCAGATACGCAGTATTTT.

The chain joins TRBV27 to TRBJ2-2; D ambiguous. CDR3 length: 16 amino acids. Germline CDR1 reads MNHEY; CDR2 reads SMNVEV (reference sequence). V gave up 2 bases and J gave up 2 bases, with 12 bases separating them. The CDR3 DNA is TGTGCCAGCAGTTTAGGTGTGGGCCTAAACACCGGGGAGCTGTTTTTT. Translated: CASSLGVGLNTGELFF.

The rearrangement uses TRBV2 and TRBJ1-4; D unresolved. The CDR3 extends over 16 amino acids. Per the germline V gene, CDR1 is SNHLY and CDR2 is FYNNEI. Trimming left V 4 bases short and J 8 bases short, with 20 bases between. The CDR3 sequence: CASSGWTASGSEKLFF. In nucleotides, the CDR3 is TGTGCCAGCAGTGGTTGGACGGCCAGCGGGTCGGAAAAACTGTTTTTT.

This chain joins TRBV6-6 and TRBJ2-7, with D perhaps TRBD1 (6 bases). The germline V gene encodes CDR1 MNHNY and CDR2 SVGAGI (reference sequence). The CDR3 extends over 15 amino acids. Trimming removed 2 bases at V and 3 bases at J, with 14 bases between. In DNA form, the CDR3 reads TGTGCCAGCAGTTACGATGGCAGGGGAAACTACGAGCAGTACTTC. Protein product: CASSYDGRGNYEQYF.

J is TRBJ1-2 and V is TRBV14, with 7 bases identical to TRBD1. Trimming removed 1 base from V and 4 bases from J; junction bases left unmatched: 3. The CDR3 has 14 amino acids. The germline V gene encodes CDR1 SGHDN and CDR2 FVKESK. CDR3 protein: CASSQGQGGYGYTF. CDR3 nucleotide sequence: TGTGCCAGCAGCCAAGGACAGGGCGGCTATGGCTACACCTTC.

The DNA for the CDR3 is TGCGCCAGTCGGGACAGGGGAATCCGGCGACGAACCGGGGAGCTGTTTTTT. Protein product: CASRDRGIRRRTGELFF. This chain connects TRBV5-1 to TRBJ2-2; 10 positions agree with TRBD1. The V and J ends lost 8 bases and 5 bases, in that order; junction bases with no gene match: 15. CDR1 SGHRS and CDR2 YFSETQ come from the germline V gene. The CDR3 loop spans 17 amino acids.

The J gene is TRBJ2-2, the V gene TRBV4-3; tentative D call: TRBD1 (6 bases). This CDR3 has 16 residues. V lost 6 bases and J lost 0, with 14 bases in between. CDR1 and CDR2 (germline): LGHNA, YSLEER. In nucleotides, the CDR3 is TGCGCCAGCAGGGGCCCGACAGGACCGAACACCGGGGAGCTGTTTTTT. Its translation is CASRGPTGPNTGELFF.

The genes are TRBV27 and TRBJ1-1; possibly TRBD1 for D (6 bases). The CDR3 extends over 18 amino acids. CDR1 and CDR2 (germline): MNHEY, SMNVEV (reference sequence). With 2 bases removed from V and 5 bases from J, the gap between germline ends came to 24 bases. The CDR3 loop is CASSLKLDVGGRRTEAFF. CDR3 bases: TGTGCCAGCAGTTTAAAGTTAGATGTCGGGGGGCGGAGGACTGAAGCTTTCTTT.

The chain employs TRBV7-8 and TRBJ2-4; 7 nucleotides line up with TRBD1. The CDR3 totals 18 residues. Germline V gene data show CDR1 as SGHVS and CDR2 as FQNEAQ. With 5 bases clipped from V and 0 bases from J, the junction kept 13 bases outside the gene matches. The CDR3: CASSPASDRVGAKNIQYF. The CDR3 DNA follows: TGTGCCAGCAGCCCCGCGTCAGACAGGGTGGGAGCCAAAAACATTCAGTACTTC.

This clone appeared once. The chain links TRBV7-6 to TRBJ2-5; D perhaps matches TRBD1 (5 bases). This CDR3 contains 14 residues. V lost 4 bases and J 7 bases, leaving 16 bases between the germline ends. Germline V gene data show CDR1 as SGHVS and CDR2 as FNYEAQ. CDR3 in amino acids: CASSSMGQDGTQYF. The DNA for the CDR3 is TGTGCCAGCAGCTCGATGGGGCAAGACGGGACCCAGTACTTC.

The rearrangement uses TRBV21-1 and TRBJ2-5; TRBD2 is the table's D call, not checked against the DNA. The end of the DNA is better explained by TRBJ2-7, so the J call may be wrong. TRBV21-1 is a pseudogene. This CDR3 is 17 amino acids long. CDR3 residues: CASRPLLAGDFPYEQYF. As DNA, the CDR3 is TGTGCCAGCAGACCGTTACTAGCGGGAGATTTTCCTTACGAGCAGTACTTC.

V and J are TRBV27 and TRBJ1-1; D is unresolved. Germline-derived CDR1 and CDR2 are MNHEY and SMNVEV (reference sequence). Deletions cut 3 bases from V and 0 bases from J, with 17 bases between. CDR3 length: 17 residues. The CDR3: CASSFSVSGNLNTEAFF. For the CDR3, the DNA is TGTGCCAGCAGTTTTTCGGTCAGCGGGAACTTGAACACTGAAGCTTTCTTT.

V and J are TRBV18 and TRBJ1-6; 8 positions agree with TRBD1. This CDR3 has 15 residues. Losses at the gene ends were 3 bases for V and 7 bases for J; bases not matched to a gene: 5. The germline CDR1 and CDR2 sequences are KGHSH and LQKENI. CDR3 residues: CASSPGQGANSPLHF. Here the CDR3 DNA reads TGTGCCAGCTCACCGGGGCAGGGGGCGAATTCACCCCTCCACTTT. The entire variable domain, with the rest obtained from reference TRBV18 and TRBJ1-6, is as follows: NAGVMQNPRHLVRRRGQEARLRCSPMKGHSHVYWYRQLPEEGLKFMVYLQKENIIDESGMPKERFSAEFPKEGPSILRIQQVVRGDSAAYFCASSPGQGANSPLHFGNGTRLTVT.

The sample holds a few counts of this clone. The CDR3 protein is CASSLELGFGNTIYF. CDR3 sequence (DNA): TGTGCCAGCAGCTTAGAGTTGGGCTTTGGAAACACCATATATTTT. J is TRBJ1-3 and V is TRBV7-8; D gene ambiguous. V was shortened by 1 base and J by 3 bases, with 10 bases between the two germline ends. Germline CDR1 is SGHVS and CDR2 is FQNEAQ. CDR3 length: 15 amino acids.

The J gene is TRBJ1-3, the V gene TRBV7-8; possibly TRBD1 for D (6 bases). Trimming removed 3 bases from V and 4 bases from J, with 16 bases in between. Germline values: CDR1 SGHVS, CDR2 FQNEAQ. The length of the CDR3 is 16 residues. The DNA for the CDR3 is TGTGCCAGCAGCTTGGGATTGGGGGCGGAAGGAAACACCATATATTTT. Its protein is CASSLGLGAEGNTIYF. Drawing the rest from reference TRBV7-8 and TRBJ1-3, the complete variable domain is GAGVSQSPRYKVAKRGQDVALRCDPISGHVSLFWYQQALGQGPEFLTYFQNEAQLDKSGLPSDRFFAERPEGSVSTLKIQRTQQEDSAVYLCASSLGLGAEGNTIYFGEGSWLTVV.

The V gene is TRBV28, the J gene TRBJ2-5, with D unresolved. V lost 6 bases to trimming and J lost 2 bases, with 7 bases between them. Germline V gene data show CDR1 as MDHEN and CDR2 as SYDVKM. This CDR3 is 12 amino acids long. As DNA, the CDR3 is TGTGCCAGCAGCTGGGCACAAGAGACCCAGTACTTC. Amino acid sequence: CASSWAQETQYF.

The V gene is TRBV2, the J gene TRBJ2-5, with D tentatively TRBD2 (5 bases). The germline V gene encodes CDR1 SNHLY and CDR2 FYNNEI. Trimming stripped 7 bases from V and 0 bases from J, with 12 bases between. The CDR3 sequence is 14 residues long. CDR3 nucleotides: TGTGCCAGCATTGAGAGGGCGTACCAAGAGACCCAGTACTTC. Its protein product is CASIERAYQETQYF.